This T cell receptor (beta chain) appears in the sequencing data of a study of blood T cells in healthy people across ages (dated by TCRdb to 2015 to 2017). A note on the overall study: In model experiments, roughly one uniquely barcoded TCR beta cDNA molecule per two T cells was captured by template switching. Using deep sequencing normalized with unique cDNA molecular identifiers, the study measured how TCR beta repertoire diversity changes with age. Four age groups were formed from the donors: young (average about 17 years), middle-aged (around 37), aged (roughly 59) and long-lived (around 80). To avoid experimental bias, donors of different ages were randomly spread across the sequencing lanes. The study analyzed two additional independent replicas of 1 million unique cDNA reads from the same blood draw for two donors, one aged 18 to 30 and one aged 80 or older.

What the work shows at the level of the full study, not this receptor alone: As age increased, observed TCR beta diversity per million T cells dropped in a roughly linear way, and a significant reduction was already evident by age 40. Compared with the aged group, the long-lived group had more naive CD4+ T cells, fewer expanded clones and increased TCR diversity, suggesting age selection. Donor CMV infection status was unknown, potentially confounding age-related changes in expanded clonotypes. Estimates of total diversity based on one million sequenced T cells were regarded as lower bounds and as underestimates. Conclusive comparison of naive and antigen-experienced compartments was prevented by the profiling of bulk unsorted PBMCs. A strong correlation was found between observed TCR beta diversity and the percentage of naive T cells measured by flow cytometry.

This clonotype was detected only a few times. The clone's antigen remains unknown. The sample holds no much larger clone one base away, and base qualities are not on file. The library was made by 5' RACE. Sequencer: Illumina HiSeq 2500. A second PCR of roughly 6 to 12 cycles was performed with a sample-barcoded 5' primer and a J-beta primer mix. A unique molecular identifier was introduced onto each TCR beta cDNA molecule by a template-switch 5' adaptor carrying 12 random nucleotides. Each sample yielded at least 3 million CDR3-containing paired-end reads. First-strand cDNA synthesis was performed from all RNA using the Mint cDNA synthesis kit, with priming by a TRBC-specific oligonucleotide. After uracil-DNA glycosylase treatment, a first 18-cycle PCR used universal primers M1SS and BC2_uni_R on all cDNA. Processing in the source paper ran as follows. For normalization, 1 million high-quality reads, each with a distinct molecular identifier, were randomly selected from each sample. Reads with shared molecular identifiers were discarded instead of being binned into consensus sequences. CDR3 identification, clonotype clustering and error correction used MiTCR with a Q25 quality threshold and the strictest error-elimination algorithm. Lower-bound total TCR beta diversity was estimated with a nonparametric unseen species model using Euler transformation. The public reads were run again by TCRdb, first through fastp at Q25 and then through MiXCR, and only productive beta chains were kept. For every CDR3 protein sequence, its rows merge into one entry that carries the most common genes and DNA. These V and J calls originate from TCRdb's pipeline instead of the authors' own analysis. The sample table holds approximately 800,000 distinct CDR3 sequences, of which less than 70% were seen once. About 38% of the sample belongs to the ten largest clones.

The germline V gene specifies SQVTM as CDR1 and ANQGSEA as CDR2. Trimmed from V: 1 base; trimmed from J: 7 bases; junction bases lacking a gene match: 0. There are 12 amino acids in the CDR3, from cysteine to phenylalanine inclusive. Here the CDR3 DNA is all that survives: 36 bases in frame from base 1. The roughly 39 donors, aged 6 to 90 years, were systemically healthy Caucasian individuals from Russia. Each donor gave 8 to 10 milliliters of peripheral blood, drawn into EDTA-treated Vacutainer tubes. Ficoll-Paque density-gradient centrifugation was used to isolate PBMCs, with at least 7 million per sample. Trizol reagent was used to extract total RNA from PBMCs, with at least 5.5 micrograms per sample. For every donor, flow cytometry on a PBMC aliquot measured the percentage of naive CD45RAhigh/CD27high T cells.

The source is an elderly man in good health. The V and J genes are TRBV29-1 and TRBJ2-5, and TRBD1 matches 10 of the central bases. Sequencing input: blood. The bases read TGCAGCGTTGAAGGGACAGGGGGGACCCAGTACTTC. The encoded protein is CSVEGTGGTQYF.